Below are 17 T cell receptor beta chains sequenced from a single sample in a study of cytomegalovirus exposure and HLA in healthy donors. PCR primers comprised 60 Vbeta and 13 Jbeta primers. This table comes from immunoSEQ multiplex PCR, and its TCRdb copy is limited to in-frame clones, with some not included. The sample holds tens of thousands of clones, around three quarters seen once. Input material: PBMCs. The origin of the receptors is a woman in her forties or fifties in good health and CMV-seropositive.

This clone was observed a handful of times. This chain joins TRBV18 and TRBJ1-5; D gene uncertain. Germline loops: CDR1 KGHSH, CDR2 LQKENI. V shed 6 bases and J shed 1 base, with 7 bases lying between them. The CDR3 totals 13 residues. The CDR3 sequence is CASSEGSNQPQHF. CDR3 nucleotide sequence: TGTGCCAGCTCGGAGGGCAGCAATCAGCCCCAGCATTTT.

The DNA for the CDR3 is TGTGCCAGCAGTTCCACGGACTACAAGCGGGAGCAGTACTTC. It translates to CASSSTDYKREQYF. J is TRBJ2-7 and V is TRBV6-5; tentatively, D is TRBD2 (6 bases). The CDR3 has 14 amino acids. Looked up from germline, CDR1 is MNHEY and CDR2 is SVGAGI. V lost 4 bases and J 7 bases, leaving 17 bases between the germline ends.

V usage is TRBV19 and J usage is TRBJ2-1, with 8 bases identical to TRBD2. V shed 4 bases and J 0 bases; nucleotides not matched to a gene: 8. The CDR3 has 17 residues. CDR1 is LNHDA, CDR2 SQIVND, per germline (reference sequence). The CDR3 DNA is TGTGCCAGTAGTAGGGCGGGAGGTCTGTTCTCCTACAATGAGCAGTTCTTC. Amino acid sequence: CASSRAGGLFSYNEQFF.

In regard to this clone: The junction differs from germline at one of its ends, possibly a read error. The CDR3 is CASSSLAGSTGTQYF. In DNA, the CDR3 is TGCGCCAGCAGCTCCTTAGCGGGTAGCACAGGTACGCAGTATTTT. The rearrangement joins TRBV5-1 to TRBJ2-3, with 7 positions matching TRBD2. The CDR3 is 15 amino acids. Germline V lookup: CDR1 SGHRS, CDR2 YFSETQ. Looking up the rest from reference TRBV5-1 and TRBJ2-3 gives the full variable domain: KAGVTQTPRYLIKTRGQQVTLSCSPISGHRSVSWYQQTPGQGLQFLFEYFSETQRNKGNFPGRFSGRQFSNSRSEMNVSTLELGDSALYLCASSSLAGSTGTQYFGPGTRLTVL.

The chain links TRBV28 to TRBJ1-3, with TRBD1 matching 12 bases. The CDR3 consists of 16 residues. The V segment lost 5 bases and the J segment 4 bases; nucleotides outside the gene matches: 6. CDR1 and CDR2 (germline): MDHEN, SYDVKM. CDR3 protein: CASSPGQGARGNTIYF. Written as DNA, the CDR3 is TGTGCCAGCAGTCCGGGACAGGGGGCGCGGGGAAACACCATATATTTT.

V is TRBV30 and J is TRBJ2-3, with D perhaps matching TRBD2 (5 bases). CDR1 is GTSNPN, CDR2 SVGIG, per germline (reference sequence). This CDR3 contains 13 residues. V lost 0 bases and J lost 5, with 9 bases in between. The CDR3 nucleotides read TGTGCCTGGAGTGTGGGTCGGGGAGATACGCAGTATTTT. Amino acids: CAWSVGRGDTQYF.

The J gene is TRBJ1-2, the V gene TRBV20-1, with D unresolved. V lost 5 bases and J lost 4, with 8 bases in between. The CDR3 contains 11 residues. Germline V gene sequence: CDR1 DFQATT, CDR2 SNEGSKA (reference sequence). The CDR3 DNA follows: TGCAGTGCTCCCGGGATCTATGGCTACACCTTC. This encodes CSAPGIYGYTF.

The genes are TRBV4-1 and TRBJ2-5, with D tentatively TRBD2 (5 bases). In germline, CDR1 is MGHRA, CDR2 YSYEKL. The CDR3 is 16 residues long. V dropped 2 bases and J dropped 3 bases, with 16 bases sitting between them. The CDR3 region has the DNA TGCGCCAGCAGCCAAACCGGGCCCCCAGCGGAAGAGACCCAGTACTTC. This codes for CASSQTGPPAEETQYF.

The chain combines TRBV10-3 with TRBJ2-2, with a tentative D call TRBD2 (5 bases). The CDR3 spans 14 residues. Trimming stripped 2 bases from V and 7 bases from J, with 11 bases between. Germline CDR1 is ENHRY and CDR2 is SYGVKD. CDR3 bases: TGTGCCATCAGTGAGGATCGGGGAATCGGGGAGCTGTTTTTT. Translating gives CAISEDRGIGELFF.

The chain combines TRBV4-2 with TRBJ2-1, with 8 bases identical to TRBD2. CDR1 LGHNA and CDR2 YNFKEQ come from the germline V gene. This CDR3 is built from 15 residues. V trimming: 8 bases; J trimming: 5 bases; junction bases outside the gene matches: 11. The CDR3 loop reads CASSPGGLVDNEQFF. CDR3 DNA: TGTGCCAGCTCCCCCGGGGGACTAGTTGACAATGAGCAGTTCTTC.

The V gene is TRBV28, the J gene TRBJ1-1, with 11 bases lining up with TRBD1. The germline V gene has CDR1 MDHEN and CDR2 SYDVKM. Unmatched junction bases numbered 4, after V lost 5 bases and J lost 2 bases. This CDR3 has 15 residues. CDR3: CASSPRTGGNTEAFF. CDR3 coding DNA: TGTGCCAGCAGTCCTCGGACAGGGGGCAACACTGAAGCTTTCTTT.

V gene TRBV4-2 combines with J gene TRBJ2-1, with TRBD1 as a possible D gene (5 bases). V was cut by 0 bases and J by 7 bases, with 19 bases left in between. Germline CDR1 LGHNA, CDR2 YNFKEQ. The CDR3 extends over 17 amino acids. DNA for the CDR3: TGTGCCAGCAGCCAAGAGCACCTCAGGGAATTGGGAAATGAGCAGTTCTTC. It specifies CASSQEHLRELGNEQFF.

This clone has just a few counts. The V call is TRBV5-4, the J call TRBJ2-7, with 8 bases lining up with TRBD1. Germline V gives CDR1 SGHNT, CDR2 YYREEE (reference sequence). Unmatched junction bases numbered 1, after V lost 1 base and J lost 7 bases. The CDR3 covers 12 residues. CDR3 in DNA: TGTGCCAGCAGCTTGACAGGGGGGGAGCAGTACTTC. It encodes CASSLTGGEQYF.

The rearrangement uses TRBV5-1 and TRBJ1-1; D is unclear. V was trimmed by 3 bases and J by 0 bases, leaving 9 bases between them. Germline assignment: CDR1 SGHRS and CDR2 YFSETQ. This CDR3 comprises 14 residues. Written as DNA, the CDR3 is TGCGCCAGCAGCTACAACCCCATGAACACTGAAGCTTTCTTT. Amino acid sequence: CASSYNPMNTEAFF.

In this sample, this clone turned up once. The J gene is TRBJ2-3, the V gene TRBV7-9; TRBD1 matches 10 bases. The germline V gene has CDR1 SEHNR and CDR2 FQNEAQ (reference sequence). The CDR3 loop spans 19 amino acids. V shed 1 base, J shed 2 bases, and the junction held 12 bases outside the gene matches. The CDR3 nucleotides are TGTGCCAGCAGCTTAGGGGACAGGGGAGTGGGGGTCTACACAGATACGCAGTATTTT. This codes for CASSLGDRGVGVYTDTQYF.

CDR3 loop: CASSEYGGRAGGETQYF. The CDR3 DNA sequence: TGTGCCAGCAGTGAATATGGCGGGAGGGCCGGGGGAGAGACCCAGTACTTC. This sequence joins TRBV25-1 and TRBJ2-5, with 9 bases lining up with TRBD2. J lost 4 bases, V lost 0 bases, and 9 bases had no gene match. The CDR3 covers 17 residues. Germline values: CDR1 MGHDK, CDR2 SYGVNS.

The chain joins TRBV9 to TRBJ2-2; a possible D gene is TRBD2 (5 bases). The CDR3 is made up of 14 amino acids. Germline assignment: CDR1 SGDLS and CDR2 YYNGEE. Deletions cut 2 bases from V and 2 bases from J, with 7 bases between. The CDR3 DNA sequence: TGTGCCAGCAGCGTCCGGACTAACACCGGGGAGCTGTTTTTT. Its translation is CASSVRTNTGELFF.